Each of the 12 T cell receptor beta chains below was sequenced from the same sample in a study of T-cell reconstitution after alpha-beta-depleted transplantation in children. The TCRbeta library was prepared with unique molecular identifiers. TCRdb called the PCR reads again in MiXCR, with one record for every CDR3 protein. Of about 370,000 distinct CDR3 sequences detected, about 20% appear once; the ten largest clones hold less than 4.5%. The sequences come from PBMCs from the stem cell graft donor, collected from the stem cell graft. These receptors all stem from a human donor who donated a stem cell graft to a child with acute myeloid leukemia.

This clonotype was seen repeatedly, ten times or more. The V call is TRBV29-1, the J call TRBJ2-1, with D tentatively TRBD1 or TRBD2 (5 bases each). V dropped 7 bases and J dropped 7 bases, with 20 bases sitting between them. This CDR3 region has 14 residues. Germline loops: CDR1 SQVTM, CDR2 ANQGSEA. This CDR3 is CSALGGKFKNEQFF. In DNA, the CDR3 is TGCAGCGCCCTTGGGGGTAAGTTCAAGAATGAGCAGTTCTTC.

At least ten counts were recorded for this clonotype. The chain combines TRBV9 with TRBJ2-1, with D perhaps matching TRBD1 (5 bases). This CDR3 spans 13 amino acids. The germline CDR1 and CDR2 sequences are SGDLS and YYNGEE. The V end was cut by 4 bases, the J end by 10 bases, with 15 bases between. The CDR3, as DNA: TGTGCCAGCAGCCCCCACCAGGGCGGCGAGCAGTTCTTC. Translation gives CASSPHQGGEQFF.

V and J are TRBV4-1 and TRBJ2-1, with a possible D match to TRBD2 (6 bases). The CDR3 consists of 12 residues. Per the germline V gene, CDR1 is MGHRA and CDR2 is YSYEKL. The germline V and J ends were trimmed by 0 bases and 14 bases, with 11 bases remaining between them. The CDR3 region is CASSQDGASEFF. The CDR3 region has the DNA TGCGCCAGCAGCCAAGATGGGGCTAGCGAGTTCTTC.

Turning to this clonotype: A junction boundary mismatches the germline segment, possibly from a read error. The chain carries TRBV27 and TRBJ2-1, with 14 bases fitting TRBD2. This CDR3 spans 18 amino acids. Per germline, CDR1 MNHEY and CDR2 SMNVEV (reference sequence). In DNA form, the CDR3 reads TGCACCAGCAGTCCCAAGGGACTAGCGGGAGTCCTCAGTAATGAGCAGTTCTTC. Translation: CTSSPKGLAGVLSNEQFF.

This clonotype turned up a few times. This chain connects TRBV29-1 to TRBJ2-3; D ambiguous. The germline V and J ends were trimmed by 4 bases and 3 bases, with 11 bases remaining between them. The germline CDR1 and CDR2 sequences are SQVTM and ANQGSEA. The CDR3 loop spans 13 amino acids. The CDR3 coding sequence is TGCAGCGTTGCTGGAAAACTTACAGATACGCAGTATTTT. It is translated as CSVAGKLTDTQYF.

A note on this clonotype: The missing conserved phenylalanine or tryptophan at the end of this CDR3 makes a read error likely. The V call is TRBV12-3 or TRBV12-4, the J call TRBJ1-5, with no clear D. The CDR3 spans 11 residues. The V gene lost 3 bases and the J gene lost 7 bases, with 4 bases spanning the gap. The CDR3 nucleotides read TGTGCCAGCAGTTTTGGGCAGCCCCAGCATTAT. Translated, it gives CASSFGQPQHY.

This clonotype turned up a few times. The V call is TRBV24-1, the J call TRBJ2-5; the D gene is possibly TRBD1 (5 bases). The CDR3 contains 15 residues. The germline V gene has CDR1 KGHDR and CDR2 SFDVKD. Between the trimmed V and J ends, which lost 3 bases and 2 bases, there was a span of 12 bases. This chain's CDR3 is CATSDPGSQQETQYF. In nucleotides, the CDR3 is TGTGCCACCAGTGATCCAGGGTCCCAACAAGAGACCCAGTACTTC.

This clonotype was detected only a few times. This chain uses TRBV25-1 with TRBJ1-3; 8 nucleotides match TRBD1. The V and J ends lost 4 bases and 4 bases, in that order; junction bases with no gene match: 6. CDR3 size: 15 residues. Per germline, CDR1 MGHDK and CDR2 SYGVNS. CDR3 sequence: CASSVGTGSGNTIYF. The CDR3 region has the DNA TGTGCCAGCAGTGTCGGGACAGGTTCAGGAAACACCATATATTTT.

This clonotype was seen many times. V gene TRBV20-1 combines with J gene TRBJ2-1; 12 bases fit TRBD2. Germline V lookup: CDR1 DFQATT, CDR2 SNEGSKA (reference sequence). The ends lost 2 bases at V and 10 bases at J; junction bases unmatched: 12. The CDR3 contains 16 residues. This chain's CDR3 is CSARNVRLAGDEEQFF. CDR3 bases: TGCAGTGCTAGAAACGTTCGACTAGCGGGAGACGAAGAGCAGTTCTTC.

The gene calls are TRBV12-3 or TRBV12-4 and TRBJ2-1; 8 bases map to TRBD2. CDR3 length equals 16 residues. Unmatched junction bases numbered 9, after V lost 4 bases and J lost 4 bases. CDR3: CASSSPGLGLYNEQFF. In nucleotides, the CDR3 is TGTGCCAGCAGTTCTCCGGGACTAGGATTGTACAATGAGCAGTTCTTC.

This clonotype was detected a few times. The chain couples TRBV7-9 to TRBJ2-5; a weak D match, TRBD2 (6 bases). From germline, CDR1 is SEHNR and CDR2 FQNEAQ (reference sequence). Between the trimmed V and J ends, which lost 2 bases and 2 bases, there was a span of 9 bases. This CDR3 has 14 residues. The CDR3 DNA sequence: TGTGCCAGCAGCTTATTAGCGGTTCAAGAGACCCAGTACTTC. Protein sequence: CASSLLAVQETQYF.

This chain uses TRBV12-3 or TRBV12-4 with TRBJ2-5; 14 nucleotides align to TRBD2. J was trimmed by 2 bases and V by 6 bases; bases with no gene match: 2. The CDR3 has 15 amino acids. DNA of the CDR3: TGTGCCAGCAGGGGACTAGCGGGGGCGCAAGAGACCCAGTACTTC. The encoded protein is CASRGLAGAQETQYF.